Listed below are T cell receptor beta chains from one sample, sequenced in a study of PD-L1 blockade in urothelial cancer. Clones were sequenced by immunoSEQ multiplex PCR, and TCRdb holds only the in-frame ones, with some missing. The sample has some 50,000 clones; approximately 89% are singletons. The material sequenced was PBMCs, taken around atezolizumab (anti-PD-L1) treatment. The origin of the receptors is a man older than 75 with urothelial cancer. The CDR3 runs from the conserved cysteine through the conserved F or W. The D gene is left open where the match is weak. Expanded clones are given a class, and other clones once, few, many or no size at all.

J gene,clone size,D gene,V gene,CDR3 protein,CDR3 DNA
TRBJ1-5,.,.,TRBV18,CASSPNQGWDQPQHF,TGTGCCAGCTCACCGAATCAGGGGTGGGATCAGCCCCAGCATTTT
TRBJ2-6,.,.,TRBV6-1,CASSEQGTGANVLTF,TGTGCCAGCAGTGAACAGGGGACTGGGGCCAACGTCCTGACTTTC
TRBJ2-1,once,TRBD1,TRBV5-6,CASSLRRTGGAYNEQFF,TGTGCCAGCAGCTTGAGAAGGACAGGGGGCGCTTACAATGAGCAGTTCTTC
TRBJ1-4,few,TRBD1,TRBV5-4,CASSLDQGVYTKLFF,TGTGCCAGCAGCTTGGATCAGGGGGTATATACGAAACTGTTTTTT
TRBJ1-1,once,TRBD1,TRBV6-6,CASSYPPGQGHTEAFF,TGTGCCAGCAGTTACCCCCCGGGACAGGGGCACACTGAAGCTTTCTTT
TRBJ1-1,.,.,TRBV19,CATRGGAWTEAFF,TGTGCCACCAGAGGCGGGGCATGGACTGAAGCTTTCTTT
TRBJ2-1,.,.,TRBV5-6,CASSLGLTYNEQFF,TGTGCCAGCAGCTTAGGACTAACCTACAATGAGCAGTTCTTC
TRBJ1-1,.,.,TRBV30,CAWSSSTGTAFF,TGTGCCTGGAGTTCATCGACAGGTACGGCTTTCTTT
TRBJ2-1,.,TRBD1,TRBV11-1,CASSFWDSSYNEQFF,TGTGCCAGCAGCTTTTGGGACAGCTCCTACAATGAGCAGTTCTTC
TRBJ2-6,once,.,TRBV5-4,CASSLVGRVGANVLTF,TGTGCCAGCAGCTTGGTAGGCAGGGTCGGGGCCAACGTCCTGACTTTC
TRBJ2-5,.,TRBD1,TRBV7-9,CASSPRGAGGSPQETQYF,TGTGCCAGCAGCCCTAGGGGCGCAGGGGGCTCCCCACAAGAGACCCAGTACTTC
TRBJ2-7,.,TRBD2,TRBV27,CASSFQRETLYEQYF,TGTGCCAGCAGTTTCCAGCGGGAGACCCTCTACGAGCAGTACTTC
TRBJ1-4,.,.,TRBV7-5,CVRSFPSDRGDSVSEKLFF,TGTGTCAGAAGCTTTCCGTCGGACAGGGGAGATAGCGTTAGTGAAAAACTGTTTTTT